The 2 T cell receptor beta chains given below trace back to one sample, sequenced in a study of control samples from healthy donors and cancer patients. This table comes from immunoSEQ multiplex PCR, and its TCRdb copy is limited to in-frame clones, with some not included. This sample carries some 22,000 clones, 80% to 85% of them seen once, and the ten largest clones take more than 20%. The sample was PBMCs. The receptors shown here come from a man aged 55-75 years with colorectal cancer.

The V gene is TRBV19, the J gene TRBJ2-2, with unresolved D. With 4 bases removed from V and 2 bases from J, the gap between germline ends came to 5 bases. The length of the CDR3 is 13 residues. Germline CDR1 and CDR2: LNHDA and SQIVND (reference sequence). CDR3 amino acids: CASSTLNTGELFF. As DNA, the CDR3 is TGTGCCAGTAGTACCTTAAACACCGGGGAGCTGTTTTTT.

The rearrangement joins TRBV6-1 to TRBJ1-2; unclear D gene. Looked up from germline, CDR1 is MNHNS and CDR2 is SASEGT. V lost 1 base, J lost 8 bases, and 17 bases lay in between. The CDR3 covers 15 residues. The CDR3 here is CASSEVFWASYGYTF. Written as DNA, the CDR3 is TGTGCCAGCAGTGAAGTTTTTTGGGCCAGTTACGGCTACACCTTC.